Following are 5 T cell receptor beta chains from one sample sequenced in a study of shared clonotypes between healthy human individuals. The table came from immunoSEQ multiplex PCR; TCRdb's copy has only in-frame clones and leaves some out. This sample yields about 1.5 million clones, of which about 98% are seen a single time; about 0.4% belongs to the top ten. Sequenced material: naive CD4+ T cells sorted from blood. The sample's subset: CD45RA+ positively selected. Every receptor here comes from a man aged 30 to 39 in good health.

This chain connects TRBV2 to TRBJ2-7; 9 bases are a match to TRBD1. Germline trimming cut 3 bases from V and 6 bases from J; bases unmatched to any gene: 6. The CDR3 length is 14 residues. Germline loops: CDR1 SNHLY, CDR2 FYNNEI. CDR3 sequence reads: CASSERTGAGEQYF. Written as DNA, the CDR3 is TGTGCCAGCAGTGAGAGGACAGGGGCTGGCGAGCAGTACTTC.

The chain is built from TRBV7-9 and TRBJ2-1, with TRBD2 identical over 10 bases. Trimming cost V 5 bases and J 8 bases; bases outside gene matches: 12. Looked up from germline, CDR1 is SEHNR and CDR2 is FQNEAQ (reference sequence). The CDR3 consists of 16 residues. CDR3 coding DNA: TGTGCCAGCAGCCTCCTATTAGCGGGAGGAAGCGATGAGCAGTTCTTC. It encodes CASSLLLAGGSDEQFF.

CDR3 amino acids: CAIRTGGSYEQYF. The CDR3 DNA is TGTGCCATCAGGACAGGGGGCTCCTACGAGCAGTACTTC. The V call is TRBV10-3, the J call TRBJ2-7, with 9 bases fitting TRBD1. The junction had 0 bases not matched to a gene; V was cut back by 6 bases and J by 0 bases. Germline V gives CDR1 ENHRY, CDR2 SYGVKD. The CDR3 has 13 amino acids.

This chain uses TRBV5-5 with TRBJ2-2; D not certain. Looked up from germline, CDR1 is SGHKS and CDR2 is YYEKEE (reference sequence). The V end was cut by 3 bases, the J end by 4 bases, with 10 bases between. This CDR3 has 14 amino acids. The CDR3 coding sequence is TGTGCCAGCAGCTGGGCAACGAGCACCGGGGAGCTGTTTTTT. Its protein is CASSWATSTGELFF.

The J gene is TRBJ2-5, the V gene TRBV19; 8 positions agree with TRBD1. With V trimmed by 5 bases and J by 0 bases, 11 bases remained unmatched. The CDR3 is 17 residues long. The germline gives CDR1 LNHDA, CDR2 SQIVND (reference sequence). Written as DNA, the CDR3 is TGTGCCAGTAGTCTCGGACAGGGATCGGGTTACCAAGAGACCCAGTACTTC. It specifies CASSLGQGSGYQETQYF. The full variable domain, in which reference TRBV19 and TRBJ2-5 provide the parts outside the CDR3, is DGGITQSPKYLFRKEGQNVTLSCEQNLNHDAMYWYRQDPGQGLRLIYYSQIVNDFQKGDIAEGYSVSREKKESFPLTVTSAQKNPTAFYLCASSLGQGSGYQETQYFGPGTRLLVL.